This passage covers 14 T cell receptor beta chains from one sample sequenced in a study of regulatory T cells in long-lasting Graves disease. Regarding time point: newly diagnosed GD, antithyroid drugs for less than 3 months. Isolated PBMC RNA provided the starting material for the TCR library. iRepertoire HTBI primers and Arm-PCR of CDR3 regions built TCR beta libraries. TCRdb re-analysed the multiplex PCR reads in MiXCR, keeping a single row per CDR3 protein. This table holds about 530,000 distinct CDR3 sequences, around 16% found once. The same sample was also used in a study of T cells in Graves' hyperthyroidism and ophthalmopathy.

The sequenced sample was peripheral blood mononuclear cells (PBMCs), obtained at new diagnosis, from a patient treated with antithyroid drugs. The origin of the receptors is a woman aged 35-60 years with Graves disease.

This clonotype was found many times. The chain has TRBV29-1 and TRBJ2-1; 9 positions match TRBD2. The V segment lost 1 base and the J segment 0 bases; nucleotides outside the gene matches: 7. Per germline, CDR1 SQVTM and CDR2 ANQGSEA. This CDR3 region has 17 residues. The CDR3 loop is CSVEGLAGQSSYNEQFF. The CDR3 coding sequence is TGCAGCGTTGAAGGTCTAGCGGGGCAGAGCTCCTACAATGAGCAGTTCTTC.

This clonotype was seen a handful of times. The V and J genes are TRBV30 and TRBJ2-7; no clear D gene. V dropped 8 bases and J dropped 2 bases, with 25 bases sitting between them. The CDR3 contains 16 residues. Per the germline V gene, CDR1 is GTSNPN and CDR2 is SVGIG (reference sequence). CDR3 nucleotide sequence: TGTGCCGCAGATGTAGATTTTGCGCGGATTACCTACGAGCAGTACTTC. This encodes CAADVDFARITYEQYF.

This clonotype has just a few counts. The chain carries TRBV28 and TRBJ1-2, with 8 bases identical to TRBD1. From germline, CDR1 is MDHEN and CDR2 SYDVKM. This CDR3 comprises 10 residues. The CDR3 DNA follows: TGTGGGACAGGGAAGTATGGCTACACCTTC. Amino acid sequence: CGTGKYGYTF.

Only a few counts were recorded for this clonotype. CDR3 sequence (DNA): TGTGCCAGCAGTCGCCCCTCCTACAGGGGATTCGGAAACACCATATATTTT. It yields the protein CASSRPSYRGFGNTIYF. The chain is built from TRBV7-3 and TRBJ1-3; TRBD1 aligns across 7 bases. Germline CDR1 SGHTA, CDR2 FQGTGA. V was clipped by 6 bases and J by 4 bases; unmatched bases: 15. This CDR3 contains 17 residues. The full variable domain, rest sourced from reference TRBV7-3 and TRBJ1-3, is GAGVSQTPSNKVTEKGKYVELRCDPISGHTALYWYRQSLGQGPEFLIYFQGTGAADDSGLPNDRFFAVRPEGSVSTLKIQRTERGDSAVYLCASSRPSYRGFGNTIYFGEGSWLTVV.

A note on this clonotype: The junction departs from germline at one end; a sequencing error may be responsible. The rearrangement joins TRBV18 to TRBJ1-4; no reliable D call. There are 14 residues in the CDR3. The V gene's germline CDR1 is KGHSH and CDR2 LQKENI. The CDR3 nucleotides read TGTGCCAGCTCACCACAAGTCAGCAATGAAGAACTGTTTTTT. Translating gives CASSPQVSNEELFF.

The chain is built from TRBV7-2 and TRBJ1-1; D is perhaps TRBD1 (6 bases). Trimming pared 5 bases from V and 5 bases from J, leaving 18 bases between. This CDR3 region has 15 residues. Looked up from germline, CDR1 is SGHTA and CDR2 is FQGNSA. The CDR3 DNA reads TGTGCCAGCAGCCCCTGGCAAGGGGGAAAGACTGAAGCTTTCTTT. Amino acids: CASSPWQGGKTEAFF.

This clonotype was found a few times. V and J are TRBV2 and TRBJ1-3; a weak D match, TRBD1 (5 bases). V was clipped by 11 bases and J by 0 bases, with 8 bases between them. The CDR3 contains 12 residues. Looked up from germline, CDR1 is SNHLY and CDR2 is FYNNEI. CDR3 sequence reads: CASGYSGNTIYF. The CDR3 nucleotides read TGTGCCTCAGGGTACTCTGGAAACACCATATATTTT. The entire variable domain, with the rest obtained from reference TRBV2 and TRBJ1-3, is as follows: EPEVTQTPSHQVTQMGQEVILRCVPISNHLYFYWYRQILGQKVEFLVSFYNNEISEKSEIFDDQFSVERPDGSNFTLKIRSTKLEDSAMYFCASGYSGNTIYFGEGSWLTVV.

There are a few counts of this clonotype. V and J are TRBV6-4 and TRBJ1-5; D gene uncertain. The germline gives CDR1 MRHNA, CDR2 SNTAGT. Trimming took off 5 bases at V and 7 bases at J, with 15 bases between the two ends. This CDR3 comprises 14 residues. The CDR3 loop reads CASSPPQIGQPQHF. The CDR3 DNA sequence: TGTGCCAGCAGTCCACCCCAAATCGGGCAGCCCCAGCATTTT.

This clonotype was counted ten times or more. V usage is TRBV6-1 and J usage is TRBJ2-2, with D unclear. The V gene lost 6 bases and the J gene lost 1 base, with 9 bases spanning the gap. The germline CDR1 and CDR2 sequences are MNHNS and SASEGT. The CDR3 has 14 amino acids. The CDR3 sequence: CASRGRKNTGELFF. In nucleotides, the CDR3 is TGTGCCAGCAGAGGCAGAAAGAACACCGGGGAGCTGTTTTTT.

This clonotype was seen many times. The genes are TRBV12-3 or TRBV12-4 and TRBJ1-2; D call uncertain. There are 12 residues in the CDR3. V was pared by 6 bases and J by 9 bases, with 14 bases between. The CDR3 DNA reads TGTGCCAGCAGCCGGTCCAGCCGGAGCTACACCTTC. It is translated as CASSRSSRSYTF.

This clonotype was observed many times. CDR3: CASSTYAGRGMLFF. CDR3 nucleotide sequence: TGTGCCAGCAGTACTTACGCGGGCCGCGGAATGCTGTTTTTT. The J gene is TRBJ1-4, the V gene TRBV28; no definite D call. With 5 bases removed from V and 14 bases from J, the gap between germline ends came to 21 bases. CDR3 length equals 14 residues. Germline V lookup: CDR1 MDHEN, CDR2 SYDVKM.

The chain combines TRBV19 with TRBJ1-6; D is perhaps TRBD1 (5 bases). Germline CDR1 reads LNHDA; CDR2 reads SQIVND (reference sequence). With 8 bases removed from V and 9 bases from J, the gap between germline ends came to 17 bases. The CDR3 length is 14 residues. Here the CDR3 reads CASAGTIGLSPLHF. The CDR3 region has the DNA TGTGCCAGTGCCGGGACCATAGGTCTTTCACCCCTCCACTTT.

The V and J genes are TRBV5-6 and TRBJ2-1, with 7 bases identical to TRBD2. Judging by the DNA end, TRBJ2-5 fits better; the J call may be wrong. Germline-derived CDR1 and CDR2 are SGHDT and YYEEEE. The length of the CDR3 is 16 residues. CDR3 protein: CASSRLRDSSGETQYF. CDR3 sequence (DNA): TGTGCCAGCAGCCGCTTAAGAGACTCTAGCGGCGAGACCCAGTACTTC.

V and J are TRBV6-1 and TRBJ2-5, with 9 positions matching TRBD1. V gave up 8 bases and J gave up 0 bases; unmatched junction bases: 1. CDR3 size: 13 residues. The germline V gene has CDR1 MNHNS and CDR2 SASEGT. In DNA, the CDR3 is TGTGCCAGCCGACAGGGGGACCAAGAGACCCAGTACTTC. Its protein is CASRQGDQETQYF.